A selection of T cell receptor beta chains follows, all from one sample in a study of CD8 T cells in ankylosing spondylitis. MiXCR, run by TCRdb on the 5' RACE reads, gives a single entry per CDR3 protein. The sample lists roughly 300,000 distinct CDR3 sequences; 7% to 9% were seen once. The sample was blood, either unsorted or a sorted T cell fraction (not recorded which). Source of these receptors: a male donor with ankylosing spondylitis. Each CDR3 is given with its conserved first and last residue. A D gene is named only where the DNA matches it firmly. A clone size is listed for some rows: how often the clone was seen (once, few, many), or a class if it is expanded.

v_call	clone_size	d_call	j_call	cdr3_length	cdr3_aa	cdr3_nt
TRBV5-1	.	.	TRBJ1-2	15	CASSTRGGTDYGYTF	TGCGCCAGCAGCACCCGGGGTGGCACGGACTATGGCTACACCTTC
TRBV12-3/TRBV12-4	.	.	TRBJ2-2	14	CASSFRSEGGELFF	TGTGCCAGCAGTTTCCGCTCTGAGGGCGGGGAGCTGTTTTTT
TRBV20-1	many	TRBD2	TRBJ2-1	15	CSARDLLADNNEQFF	TGCAGTGCTAGAGATCTCCTAGCGGACAACAATGAGCAGTTCTTC
TRBV5-5	few	.	TRBJ2-5	12	CASSGLGETQYF	TGTGCCAGCAGCGGCCTTGGGGAGACCCAGTACTTC
TRBV7-9	few	TRBD2	TRBJ2-3	15	CASSFRGLAVDTQYF	TGTGCCAGCAGCTTCCGGGGTCTAGCGGTAGATACGCAGTATTTT
TRBV9	.	.	TRBJ2-5	15	CASSSLGPGQETQYF	TGTGCCAGCAGCTCCCTGGGACCGGGACAAGAGACCCAGTACTTC
TRBV5-1	.	TRBD2	TRBJ2-2	19	CASSHPWLAGVRGTGELFF	TGCGCCAGCAGCCACCCCTGGCTAGCGGGAGTGAGAGGAACCGGGGAGCTGTTTTTT
TRBV5-1	.	.	TRBJ2-1	16	CASSLEGQTRINEQFF	TGCGCCAGCAGCTTGGAAGGACAGACCCGCATCAATGAGCAGTTCTTC
TRBV20-1	.	TRBD1	TRBJ2-5	14	CSALPGQGGETQYF	TGCAGTGCCCTTCCGGGACAGGGTGGGGAGACCCAGTACTTC
TRBV20-1	.	.	TRBJ2-3	12	CSATKWGDTQYF	TGCAGTGCTACAAAGTGGGGGGATACGCAGTATTTT
TRBV24-1	.	TRBD2	TRBJ2-5	18	CATSDALSTGLAVETQYF	TGTGCCACCAGTGATGCCCTCTCAACGGGACTAGCGGTGGAGACCCAGTACTTC
TRBV5-1	few	TRBD2	TRBJ2-1	12	CASSFSGHEQFF	TGCGCCAGCAGCTTTAGCGGGCATGAGCAGTTCTTC